The clone carrying this TCR beta chain was seen just once. In the source study's methods: Amplification of reference gene primers was used by the study to estimate nucleated cell counts. Clones were read by immunoSEQ multiplex PCR, and TCRdb kept only the in-frame ones, dropping some. The D gene and trimming were derived from the DNA, and the V and J assignments and clone size from that table. The repertoire consists of 330,000 or so clones, with 80% to 95% occurring once and the leading ten covering around 20%. The CDR3 loop spans 16 amino acids. V shed 0 bases, J shed 7 bases, and the junction held 3 bases outside the gene matches. Germline CDR1 reads MGHRA; CDR2 reads YSYEKL. The data originate from a study of blood T cell repertoires in COVID-19. Overall study: From the United States, Italy and Spain came samples of acute and convalescent COVID-19.

The genes are TRBV4-1 and TRBJ2-1; TRBD2 aligns across 13 bases. The specimen sequenced was PBMCs or T cells enriched from blood (not recorded which). This clonotype was obtained from a woman in her twenties or thirties who had recovered from COVID-19. Here the CDR3 DNA reads TGCGCCAGCAGCCAAGACACTAGCGGGAGGGCAAATGAGCAGTTCTTC. Its protein product is CASSQDTSGRANEQFF.